Following are 16 T cell receptor beta chains from one sample sequenced in a study of graft-versus-host responses after intestinal transplantation. Only in-frame clones appear in the TCRdb table, and some are missing; sequencing was by immunoSEQ multiplex PCR. Of some 120,000 clones in the sample, 85% to 95% were seen once. No antigens are known for them. Source: unstimulated CD8+ T cells sorted from spleen or lymph node cells, taken before transplant. The receptors stem from a human donor who was the organ donor for an intestinal transplant.

This chain uses TRBV19 with TRBJ2-7; D perhaps matches TRBD2 (6 bases). Trimming took 0 bases from V and 0 from J, leaving 9 bases between them. This CDR3 spans 15 amino acids. Germline V gene data show CDR1 as LNHDA and CDR2 as SQIVND (reference sequence). The CDR3 nucleotides read TGTGCCAGTAGTATAGAAGCGGGCATCTCCTACGAGCAGTACTTC. This gives the protein CASSIEAGISYEQYF.

This clone was detected a few times. The chain recombines TRBV10-3 with TRBJ1-3, with D hard to call. V gave up 2 bases and J gave up 3 bases, with 17 bases separating them. The CDR3 has 17 residues. Germline V gene data show CDR1 as ENHRY and CDR2 as SYGVKD. The CDR3, as DNA: TGTGCCATCAGTGAGGGTGACACGGTCTGGGATGGAAACACCATATATTTT. Protein product: CAISEGDTVWDGNTIYF.

The chain has TRBV6-1 and TRBJ2-7, with 8 nucleotides matching TRBD2. The germline gives CDR1 MNHNS, CDR2 SASEGT. The J segment lost 5 bases and the V segment lost 2 bases, leaving 8 bases of the junction unmatched. The CDR3 has 15 amino acids. This CDR3 is CASSETGGQGNEQYF. The CDR3 coding sequence is TGTGCCAGCAGTGAAACGGGAGGGCAAGGTAACGAGCAGTACTTC.

This rearrangement joins TRBV19 to TRBJ2-1; weak D call: TRBD2 (5 bases). Germline CDR1 and CDR2: LNHDA and SQIVND (reference sequence). This CDR3 is built from 9 residues. The germline V and J ends were trimmed by 11 bases and 7 bases, with 6 bases remaining between them. The CDR3 is CAQRNEQFF. Here the CDR3 DNA reads TGTGCCCAGCGGAATGAGCAGTTCTTC.

J is TRBJ1-1 and V is TRBV6-1; 7 nucleotides align to TRBD1. Trimming at V came to 10 bases and at J to 4 bases, leaving 9 bases not matched to a gene. This CDR3 is 13 amino acids long. Looked up from germline, CDR1 is MNHNS and CDR2 is SASEGT. Written as DNA, the CDR3 is TGTGCCACCACAGGGGAGGTAGGCACTGAAGCTTTCTTT. It encodes CATTGEVGTEAFF.

The chain couples TRBV18 to TRBJ1-1; 7 nucleotides line up with TRBD1. The germline CDR1 and CDR2 sequences are KGHSH and LQKENI. J was trimmed by 3 bases and V by 2 bases; bases with no gene match: 12. CDR3 length: 17 residues. CDR3 amino acids: CASSPLWRGLPDTEAFF. Written as DNA, the CDR3 is TGTGCCAGCTCACCATTGTGGAGGGGGCTCCCGGACACTGAAGCTTTCTTT.

The rearrangement uses TRBV4-1 and TRBJ2-7, with 10 bases aligning to TRBD2. Unmatched junction bases numbered 5, after V lost 1 base and J lost 5 bases. Germline lookup yields CDR1 MGHRA and CDR2 YSYEKL. The CDR3 totals 15 residues. The CDR3 DNA reads TGCGCCAGCAGCCAAGTACTAGCGGGACTCCACGAGCAGTACTTC. This sequence encodes CASSQVLAGLHEQYF.

This chain connects TRBV21-1 to TRBJ2-2; the table's TRBD2 call for D was not verified on the DNA. TRBV21-1 is shown as a pseudogene. CDR3 length equals 18 residues. The DNA for the CDR3 is TGTGCCAGCAGCAAAGGTGGGCTAGCGGGAGTGTACACCGGGGAGCTGTTTTTT. The encoded protein is CASSKGGLAGVYTGELFF.

The rearrangement links TRBV4-1 to TRBJ2-7, with 12 bases matching TRBD1. The V and J ends lost 0 bases and 5 bases, in that order; junction bases with no gene match: 8. CDR1 is MGHRA and CDR2 is YSYEKL in the germline V gene. The CDR3 contains 17 residues. The CDR3 nucleotides read TGCGCCAGCAGCCAAGAAGCGGCCGGGACAGGGGGCGACGAGCAGTACTTC. Its protein is CASSQEAAGTGGDEQYF.

This clone was seen more than once but under ten times. The rearrangement joins TRBV5-4 to TRBJ2-3; D unclear. V was trimmed by 0 bases and J by 5 bases, leaving 1 base between them. CDR1 and CDR2 from the germline V gene are SGHNT and YYREEE (reference sequence). The CDR3 totals 11 residues. The DNA of the CDR3 is TGTGCCAGCAGCTTGGGAGATACGCAGTATTTT. Protein: CASSLGDTQYF.

The rearrangement uses TRBV4-1 and TRBJ1-4, with D maybe TRBD1 (5 bases). Trimming took 0 bases from V and 8 from J, leaving 13 bases between them. The CDR3 is 15 residues long. Per germline, CDR1 MGHRA and CDR2 YSYEKL. CDR3 nucleotide sequence: TGCGCCAGCAGCCAAGATTGGGGGGTGGCGGAAAAACTGTTTTTT. Encoded protein: CASSQDWGVAEKLFF.

In its sample, this clone was seen once. The genes are TRBV6-4 and TRBJ2-5; 7 positions match TRBD1. The DNA end is a closer match to TRBJ2-7, so the J assignment may be wrong. Germline V gene data show CDR1 as MRHNA and CDR2 as SNTAGT. The CDR3 runs 14 residues. CDR3 loop: CASKNTGEHREQYF. The CDR3 bases are TGTGCCAGCAAGAACACAGGGGAACACCGCGAGCAGTACTTC.

Points on this clone: The germline gene is not matched at one end of the junction; a read error may be the cause. This chain links TRBV20-1 with TRBJ2-7; a weak D match, TRBD2 (6 bases). The germline CDR1 and CDR2 sequences are DFQATT and SNEGSKA (reference sequence). The length of the CDR3 is 11 residues. CDR3 nucleotide sequence: TGCAGTGCTAGAGATCGGAGCGGGCGGCACTTC. Residues: CSARDRSGRHF.

The chain couples TRBV6-6 to TRBJ2-5; D may match TRBD1 or TRBD2 (7 bases each). Germline V gene data show CDR1 as MNHNY and CDR2 as SVGAGI (reference sequence). Deletions cut 7 bases from V and 1 base from J, with 16 bases between. The CDR3 has 15 amino acids. In nucleotides, the CDR3 is TGTGCCAGCATCCCCGGGGGGACAGTCCAAGAGACCCAGTACTTC. Translation gives CASIPGGTVQETQYF.

V gene TRBV6-6 combines with J gene TRBJ1-2; TRBD1 agrees at 9 bases. Germline V gives CDR1 MNHNY, CDR2 SVGAGI (reference sequence). The trim removed 2 bases at V and 5 bases at J, leaving 9 bases unmatched. This CDR3 has 16 amino acids. CDR3 residues: CASSYGRDRVYYGYTF. The CDR3 DNA reads as TGTGCCAGCAGTTACGGGCGGGACAGGGTATATTATGGCTACACCTTC.

V is TRBV5-5 and J is TRBJ1-4, with TRBD1 matching over 11 bases. There are 15 residues in the CDR3. The germline V gene encodes CDR1 SGHKS and CDR2 YYEKEE (reference sequence). V lost 4 bases, J lost 5 bases, and 4 bases stayed unmatched. The CDR3 nucleotides are TGTGCCAGCAGCGTGGACAGGGGGCGAAATGAAAAACTGTTTTTT. Protein product: CASSVDRGRNEKLFF.